The 25 T cell receptor beta chains in this list originate from one sample, sequenced in a study of blood T cell repertoires in COVID-19. Repertoires were generated with immunoSEQ multiplex PCR, while TCRdb's copy carries only in-frame clones and drops some. The sample includes around 200,000 clones, over 80% of them seen just once. Sequenced input: peripheral blood. Receptor source: a woman between 40 and 55 years old with COVID-19, enrolled during active disease.

The CDR3 nucleotides are TGTGCCAGCTCACCAATACGAGAGGGCTATGGCTACACCTTC. Translated: CASSPIREGYGYTF. The chain recombines TRBV18 with TRBJ1-2; D gene ambiguous. This CDR3 comprises 14 residues. The germline V gene encodes CDR1 KGHSH and CDR2 LQKENI. The germline V and J ends were trimmed by 2 bases and 4 bases, with 11 bases remaining between them.

Ten or more counts support this clone. This sequence joins TRBV25-1 and TRBJ2-5; 16 bases fit TRBD2. CDR1 and CDR2 (germline): MGHDK, SYGVNS. V dropped 1 base and J dropped 4; count of bases not matched to a gene: 6. This CDR3 has 18 residues. CDR3 region: CASSESPGLAGGRETQYF. The CDR3 nucleotides read TGTGCCAGCAGTGAATCCCCGGGACTAGCGGGGGGGCGAGAGACCCAGTACTTC.

This chain links TRBV5-4 with TRBJ2-7, with TRBD1 as a possible D gene (6 bases). The V gene's germline CDR1 is SGHNT and CDR2 YYREEE (reference sequence). V was cut by 5 bases and J by 6 bases, with 15 bases left in between. The CDR3 runs to 13 residues. The CDR3: CASREGAGVEQYF. CDR3 DNA sequence: TGTGCCAGCAGGGAAGGGGCAGGGGTCGAGCAGTACTTC.

In its sample, this clone was seen once. This rearrangement joins TRBV20-1 to TRBJ2-2; TRBD1 agrees at 8 bases. V lost 3 bases, J lost 1 base, and 4 bases stayed unmatched. The CDR3 is 15 amino acids. Germline V lookup: CDR1 DFQATT, CDR2 SNEGSKA (reference sequence). CDR3 sequence: CSASRDRRNTGELFF. For the CDR3, the DNA is TGCAGTGCTAGTAGGGACAGGAGGAACACCGGGGAGCTGTTTTTT.

J is TRBJ1-2 and V is TRBV2, with TRBD1 matching over 9 bases. CDR1 SNHLY and CDR2 FYNNEI come from the germline V gene. This CDR3 comprises 15 residues. The V and J ends lost 4 bases and 8 bases, in that order; junction bases with no gene match: 11. The CDR3 spells CASSARGTGGSGYTF. As DNA, the CDR3 is TGTGCCAGCAGTGCCCGAGGAACAGGGGGCAGCGGCTACACCTTC.

This chain joins TRBV9 and TRBJ2-7; 10 bases map to TRBD1. The junction had 10 bases not matched to a gene; V was cut back by 3 bases and J by 7 bases. Germline CDR1 SGDLS, CDR2 YYNGEE. This CDR3 comprises 15 residues. The CDR3 sequence: CASSDPGTGVREQYF. The CDR3 DNA sequence: TGTGCCAGCAGCGACCCCGGGACAGGGGTGAGGGAGCAGTACTTC. Full variable domain (rest looked up from reference TRBV9 and TRBJ2-7): DSGVTQTPKHLITATGQRVTLRCSPRSGDLSVYWYQQSLDQGLQFLIQYYNGEERAKGNILERFSAQQFPDLHSELNLSSLELGDSALYFCASSDPGTGVREQYFGPGTRLTVT.

This chain uses TRBV6-5 with TRBJ2-7, with D perhaps matching TRBD2 (5 bases). This CDR3 spans 15 amino acids. Trimming pared 4 bases from V and 3 bases from J, leaving 16 bases between. The germline CDR1 and CDR2 sequences are MNHEY and SVGAGI. The CDR3 region has the DNA TGTGCCAGCAGTTCTTTATCCGGGGTCGGCTACGAGCAGTACTTC. This sequence encodes CASSSLSGVGYEQYF.

The V call is TRBV7-3, the J call TRBJ2-3; D remains unclear. The V and J ends lost 3 bases and 7 bases respectively, with 11 bases between them. The CDR3 consists of 13 residues. Germline-derived CDR1 and CDR2 are SGHTA and FQGTGA. In DNA, the CDR3 is TGTGCCAGCAGCTTTCAAAAGAGAAATACGCAGTATTTT. It is translated as CASSFQKRNTQYF.

The V call is TRBV5-1, the J call TRBJ1-5; no clear D gene. Germline values: CDR1 SGHRS, CDR2 YFSETQ. There are 16 residues in the CDR3. V was trimmed by 0 bases and J by 6 bases, leaving 16 bases between them. Here the CDR3 DNA reads TGCGCCAGCAGCTTGGATGAGAGGAGTGGTGGTCAGCCCCAGCATTTT. Translation gives CASSLDERSGGQPQHF. The full variable domain, with the rest looked up from reference TRBV5-1 and TRBJ1-5, is KAGVTQTPRYLIKTRGQQVTLSCSPISGHRSVSWYQQTPGQGLQFLFEYFSETQRNKGNFPGRFSGRQFSNSRSEMNVSTLELGDSALYLCASSLDERSGGQPQHFGDGTRLSIL.

This clone was detected a few times. The rearrangement links TRBV12-3 or TRBV12-4 to TRBJ1-1; 7 bases are a match to TRBD1. This CDR3 is 12 amino acids long. J was trimmed by 4 bases and V by 7 bases; bases with no gene match: 3. CDR3 protein: CASTTGFTEAFF. As DNA, the CDR3 is TGTGCCAGCACGACAGGGTTCACTGAAGCTTTCTTT.

The chain links TRBV9 to TRBJ1-2; 8 bases match TRBD1. The length of the CDR3 is 16 residues. Per germline, CDR1 SGDLS and CDR2 YYNGEE. Trimming took 0 bases from V and 4 from J; bases not matched to a gene: 8. CDR3 in amino acids: CASSVVGTGESYGYTF. The CDR3 bases are TGTGCCAGCAGCGTAGTTGGGACAGGCGAATCCTATGGCTACACCTTC.

This clone was detected only a few times. The chain links TRBV14 to TRBJ1-1; 8 bases line up with TRBD1. The V segment lost 4 bases and the J segment 4 bases; nucleotides outside the gene matches: 2. Germline CDR1 is SGHDN and CDR2 is FVKESK. CDR3 length: 13 amino acids. CDR3 protein: CASSLTGGTEAFF. The CDR3 DNA follows: TGTGCCAGCAGCCTTACAGGGGGCACTGAAGCTTTCTTT. Complete variable domain (other parts from reference TRBV14 and TRBJ1-1): EAGVTQFPSHSVIEKGQTVTLRCDPISGHDNLYWYRRVMGKEIKFLLHFVKESKQDESGMPNNRFLAERTGGTYSTLKVQPAELEDSGVYFCASSLTGGTEAFFGQGTRLTVV.

The V and J genes are TRBV7-9 and TRBJ2-1, with 9 bases lining up with TRBD1. CDR1 is SEHNR and CDR2 is FQNEAQ in the germline V gene (reference sequence). There are 15 residues in the CDR3. Losses at the gene ends were 4 bases for V and 8 bases for J; bases not matched to a gene: 9. The CDR3 DNA sequence: TGTGCCAGCAGCTCCAAGGGGACAGGGAACTATGAGCAGTTCTTC. Its protein is CASSSKGTGNYEQFF.

This clone was seen once. The chain couples TRBV5-1 to TRBJ2-1; D ambiguous. The CDR3 has 13 residues. V shed 4 bases and J shed 2 bases, with 7 bases lying between them. Germline CDR1 and CDR2: SGHRS and YFSETQ. The CDR3 sequence: CASSPRAYNEQFF. In nucleotides, the CDR3 is TGCGCCAGCAGCCCACGCGCCTACAATGAGCAGTTCTTC.

This clone was observed a handful of times. The chain carries TRBV15 and TRBJ2-5; a possible D gene is TRBD2 (6 bases). Germline CDR1 is LNHNV and CDR2 is YYDKDF (reference sequence). Trimming cost V 5 bases and J 3 bases, with 10 bases left between them. The CDR3 loop spans 13 amino acids. The CDR3 DNA follows: TGTGCCACCAGCCCGGGAGAGGAAGAGACCCAGTACTTC. Amino acid sequence: CATSPGEEETQYF.

The chain joins TRBV5-5 to TRBJ1-3, with D perhaps matching TRBD1 (5 bases). Trimming pared 9 bases from V and 0 bases from J, leaving 13 bases between. The CDR3 loop spans 14 amino acids. Per the germline V gene, CDR1 is SGHKS and CDR2 is YYEKEE (reference sequence). The CDR3 DNA reads as TGTGCCACCTATTCCGGGGGCTCTGGAAACACCATATATTTT. This encodes CATYSGGSGNTIYF. The variable domain in full, with the rest retrieved from reference TRBV5-5 and TRBJ1-3, is DAGVTQSPTHLIKTRGQQVTLRCSPISGHKSVSWYQQVLGQGPQFIFQYYEKEERGRGNFPDRFSARQFPNYSSELNVNALLLGDSALYLCATYSGGSGNTIYFGEGSWLTVV.

The chain has TRBV18 and TRBJ2-1, with D possibly being TRBD2 (5 bases). Germline V gene lookup returns CDR1 KGHSH and CDR2 LQKENI. V shed 8 bases and J shed 5 bases, with 16 bases lying between them. The CDR3 has 14 residues. The CDR3 protein is CASAEGYGDNEQFF. CDR3 nucleotide sequence: TGTGCCAGCGCCGAGGGTTATGGAGACAATGAGCAGTTCTTC. Full variable domain (rest looked up from reference TRBV18 and TRBJ2-1): NAGVMQNPRHLVRRRGQEARLRCSPMKGHSHVYWYRQLPEEGLKFMVYLQKENIIDESGMPKERFSAEFPKEGPSILRIQQVVRGDSAAYFCASAEGYGDNEQFFGPGTRLTVL.

The CDR3 spells CAIRGASGNKNNEQFF. CDR3 sequence (DNA): TGTGCCATCCGTGGGGCTAGCGGGAACAAGAACAATGAGCAGTTCTTC. The rearrangement uses TRBV10-3 and TRBJ2-1; 9 positions agree with TRBD2. Germline V lookup: CDR1 ENHRY, CDR2 SYGVKD. J gave up 5 bases and V 8 bases, and 13 bases lay outside the gene matches. The CDR3 totals 16 residues.

The chain recombines TRBV5-4 with TRBJ1-6, with TRBD1 matching 10 bases. The CDR3 is 15 amino acids. The V gene's germline CDR1 is SGHNT and CDR2 YYREEE (reference sequence). V lost 4 bases to trimming and J lost 10 bases; unmatched junction nucleotides: 8. The CDR3 coding sequence is TGTGCCAGCAGCACACGGGACAGGGGAGTGTCACCCCTCCACTTT. Protein product: CASSTRDRGVSPLHF.

This chain links TRBV15 with TRBJ2-7, with 7 bases aligning to TRBD2. CDR3 length: 15 amino acids. Germline V gene sequence: CDR1 LNHNV, CDR2 YYDKDF (reference sequence). V dropped 4 bases and J dropped 2; count of bases not matched to a gene: 8. CDR3 amino acids: CATSTPMGGAYEQYF. Written as DNA, the CDR3 is TGTGCCACCAGCACCCCCATGGGGGGGGCCTACGAGCAGTACTTC.

This clone was detected only once. The rearrangement links TRBV7-3 to TRBJ1-5; D might be TRBD1 (6 bases). V lost 1 base and J lost 8, with 12 bases in between. Germline loops: CDR1 SGHTA, CDR2 FQGTGA. This CDR3 contains 14 residues. CDR3 DNA: TGTGCCAGCAGCTTAAATGGGGGCGGAAAGCCCCAGCATTTT. It encodes CASSLNGGGKPQHF.

The V gene is TRBV12-3 or TRBV12-4, the J gene TRBJ1-1; TRBD1 matches at 7 bases. V gave up 10 bases and J gave up 2 bases; unmatched junction bases: 7. This CDR3 is built from 13 residues. The CDR3 DNA follows: TGTGCCATGCGACAGGGATTTAACACTGAAGCTTTCTTT. Encoded protein: CAMRQGFNTEAFF.

The chain has TRBV7-8 and TRBJ1-6; D uncertain. Germline V CDR1 and CDR2: SGHVS, FQNEAQ. This CDR3 is built from 18 residues. The germline V and J ends were trimmed by 0 bases and 0 bases, with 12 bases remaining between them. For the CDR3, the DNA is TGTGCCAGCAGCTTAGCGCGCCCGGGGAGCTCCTATAATTCACCCCTCCACTTT. It specifies CASSLARPGSSYNSPLHF.

This clone was counted only a few times. The chain is built from TRBV7-9 and TRBJ1-1; 8 positions match TRBD1. This CDR3 comprises 14 residues. Unmatched junction bases numbered 5, after V lost 0 bases and J lost 8 bases. The germline CDR1 and CDR2 sequences are SEHNR and FQNEAQ (reference sequence). This CDR3 reads CASSLAEGQGEAFF. CDR3 DNA: TGTGCCAGCAGCTTAGCGGAAGGACAGGGAGAAGCTTTCTTT.

The chain has TRBV6-1 and TRBJ2-3, with TRBD1 identical over 9 bases. Germline lookup yields CDR1 MNHNS and CDR2 SASEGT. The CDR3 has 16 amino acids. J gave up 3 bases and V 3 bases, and 7 bases lay outside the gene matches. The CDR3: CASSEAETGGTDTQYF. CDR3 DNA sequence: TGTGCCAGCAGTGAGGCCGAGACAGGGGGGACAGATACGCAGTATTTT.